This is a list of T cell receptor beta chains from one sample in a study of blood T cells in healthy people across ages. TCRdb processed the 5' RACE reads anew with MiXCR; each CDR3 protein has one entry. The sample consists of 1.5 million to 2 million distinct CDR3 sequences, approximately 30% of them appearing once. The sample taken for sequencing was blood. Receptor source: a woman aged 30 to 39 in good health. CDR3s include the opening cysteine and the closing phenylalanine or tryptophan. A D gene is named only where the DNA matches it firmly. Only some rows state a clone size, as once, few, many or a class for expanded clones.

.,.,TRBV6-6,TRBJ2-7,CASSYSIRAEQYF,TGTGCCAGCAGTTACTCGATACGGGCCGAGCAGTACTTC
TRBD1,many,TRBV6-5,TRBJ1-5,CASSPQGLGQPQHF,TGTGCCAGCAGTCCACAGGGGTTAGGGCAGCCCCAGCATTTT
TRBD2,few,TRBV6-5,TRBJ2-7,CASSKGTTFYEQYF,TGTGCCAGCAGCAAAGGGACTACTTTCTACGAGCAGTACTTC
.,.,TRBV10-3,TRBJ2-5,CAIRDATGLAETQYF,TGTGCCATCAGAGATGCCACAGGGCTCGCAGAGACCCAGTACTTC
.,.,TRBV28,TRBJ2-7,CASRPPLGRAYEQYF,TGTGCCAGCAGACCCCCCCTAGGAAGGGCCTACGAGCAGTACTTC
.,many,TRBV5-1,TRBJ2-5,CASSRVPEETQYF,TGCGCCAGCAGCCGAGTCCCGGAGGAGACCCAGTACTTC
.,.,TRBV29-1,TRBJ2-1,CSARPSSPRVSSYNEQFF,TGCAGCGCCCGCCCCAGTTCCCCGAGGGTGAGCTCCTACAATGAGCAGTTCTTC
TRBD1,few,TRBV11-2,TRBJ1-2,CASTQGDSGGYTF,TGTGCCAGCACACAGGGGGACAGCGGCGGCTACACCTTC
.,few,TRBV7-2,TRBJ1-2,CASSLAYGTEYGYTF,TGTGCCAGCAGCTTAGCCTATGGGACCGAGTATGGCTACACCTTC
TRBD1,many,TRBV27,TRBJ2-7,CASSHTDRIYEQYF,TGTGCCAGCAGCCACACGGACAGGATCTACGAGCAGTACTTC
.,.,TRBV20-1,TRBJ2-3,CSARPGLGTDTQYF,TGCAGTGCTAGGCCGGGACTCGGCACAGATACTCAGTATTTT
TRBD2,.,TRBV4-2,TRBJ2-1,CASSHYRTSGTLNEQFF,TGTGCCAGCAGCCACTATCGGACTAGCGGGACGTTAAATGAGCAGTTCTTC
.,.,TRBV6-2/TRBV6-3,TRBJ1-2,CASRAAVGYTF,TGTGCCAGCAGGGCGGCGGTAGGCTACACCTTC
TRBD1,few,TRBV11-2,TRBJ2-7,CASSSTTGGHYEQYF,TGTGCCAGCAGCTCAACTACAGGGGGTCATTACGAGCAGTACTTC
.,few,TRBV24-1,TRBJ2-5,CATKKSTEETQYF,TGTGCCACCAAGAAATCCACCGAAGAGACCCAGTACTTC
.,.,TRBV27,TRBJ1-2,CASSSSDSLYGYTF,TGTGCCAGCAGCTCTTCGGACAGCCTCTATGGCTACACCTTC
TRBD1,few,TRBV5-5,TRBJ1-4,CASSLETGDLEKLFF,TGTGCCAGCAGCTTAGAAACAGGGGATTTGGAAAAACTGTTTTTT